This TCR beta chain was retrieved from a study of T cell responses to AZD1222 COVID-19 vaccine. Method: immunoSEQ multiplex PCR; TCRdb's copy keeps in-frame clones and lacks some. In the table there are some 150,000 clones, roughly 92% of which are singletons. The CDR3 has 14 residues. Germline-derived CDR1 and CDR2 are SGHAT and FQNNGV. The V and J ends lost 5 bases and 1 base respectively, with 11 bases between them. The clonotype was recovered from an adult in good health. The chain couples TRBV11-2 to TRBJ2-5; D possibly corresponds to TRBD2 (6 bases). The source material was peripheral blood, sampled on day 0 of AZD1222 vaccination. The CDR3 coding sequence is TGTGCCAGCAGCGGGGACTCGCCCCAAGAGACCCAGTACTTC. Amino acids: CASSGDSPQETQYF.